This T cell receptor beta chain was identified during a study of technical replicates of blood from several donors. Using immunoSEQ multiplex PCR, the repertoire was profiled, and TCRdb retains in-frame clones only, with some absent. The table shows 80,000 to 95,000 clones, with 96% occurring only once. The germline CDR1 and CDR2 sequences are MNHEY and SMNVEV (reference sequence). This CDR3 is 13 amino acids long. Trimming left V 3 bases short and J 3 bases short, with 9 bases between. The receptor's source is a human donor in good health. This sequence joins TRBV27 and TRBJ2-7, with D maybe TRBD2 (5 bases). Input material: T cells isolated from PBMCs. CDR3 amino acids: CASSFTGDYEQYF. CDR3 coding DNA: TGTGCCAGCAGTTTCACCGGGGACTACGAGCAGTACTTC.